These 15 T cell receptor beta chains were sequenced from one sample in a study of blood T cells in healthy people across ages. Primers used in a second PCR of roughly 6 to 11 cycles were a sample-barcoded 5' primer and a J-beta primer mix. TCRdb fed the 5' RACE reads into MiXCR, producing one record per CDR3 protein. The sample shows roughly 800,000 distinct CDR3 sequences, more than 20% of them seen only once. These same records also appear under a second study, on T cells of mothers and their children.

The sequencing input was blood. All receptors come from a boy between 10 and 17 years old in good health.

This clonotype was observed a few times. The J gene is TRBJ2-4, the V gene TRBV12-3 or TRBV12-4; 7 bases agree with TRBD2. CDR3 length: 17 amino acids. The ends lost 5 bases at V and 4 bases at J; junction bases unmatched: 14. CDR3 in amino acids: CASSLGGSGKVKNIQYF. The CDR3 DNA follows: TGTGCCAGCAGTCTCGGGGGGAGCGGGAAGGTGAAAAACATTCAGTACTTC.

This clonotype was counted a few times. This chain connects TRBV4-3 to TRBJ2-2, with 7 positions matching TRBD2. The CDR3 loop spans 15 amino acids. The germline CDR1 and CDR2 sequences are LGHNA and YSLEER. V lost 0 bases and J lost 7; bases outside the gene matches: 5. In nucleotides, the CDR3 is TGCGCCAGCAGCCAAGATCGGGGAGGGAGCGGGGAGCTGTTTTTT. This encodes CASSQDRGGSGELFF.

The chain couples TRBV10-3 to TRBJ1-5, with D uncertain. The germline V gene encodes CDR1 ENHRY and CDR2 SYGVKD. V was clipped by 0 bases and J by 1 base, with 7 bases between them. The CDR3 length is 15 residues. The CDR3 reads CAISESLDSNQPQHF. In DNA form, the CDR3 reads TGTGCCATCAGTGAGTCCCTGGACAGCAATCAGCCCCAGCATTTT.

This clonotype appeared a few times. The gene calls are TRBV6-2 or TRBV6-3 and TRBJ2-3; TRBD1 aligns across 9 bases. Germline CDR1 is MNHEY and CDR2 is SVGEGT. With V trimmed by 5 bases and J by 3 bases, 9 bases remained unmatched. This CDR3 spans 16 amino acids. The CDR3: CASSDPRQGGTDTQYF. CDR3 coding DNA: TGTGCCAGCAGTGACCCCAGACAGGGGGGGACAGATACGCAGTATTTT.

This clonotype was seen only a few times. The J gene is TRBJ2-2, the V gene TRBV7-9; tentatively, D is TRBD1 (6 bases). The CDR3 runs to 12 residues. Germline V gene sequence: CDR1 SEHNR, CDR2 FQNEAQ (reference sequence). Trimming removed 4 bases at V and 7 bases at J, with 7 bases between. CDR3: CASSSGVGELFF. The CDR3 DNA is TGTGCCAGCAGCTCAGGGGTCGGGGAGCTGTTTTTT.

This clonotype was picked up a small number of times. The CDR3 coding sequence is TGCAGCGTTGAGCCAGGGATGGAGACCCAGTACTTC. Encoded protein: CSVEPGMETQYF. The chain carries TRBV29-1 and TRBJ2-5, with D possibly TRBD1 on 5 matching bases. The CDR3 spans 12 residues. The germline V gene has CDR1 SQVTM and CDR2 ANQGSEA. Trimming left V 3 bases short and J 5 bases short, with 10 bases between.

There are a few counts of this clonotype. This chain connects TRBV7-3 to TRBJ1-6; D may be TRBD1 (6 bases). Germline assignment: CDR1 SGHTA and CDR2 FQGTGA. V was clipped by 5 bases and J by 11 bases, with 16 bases between them. There are 14 residues in the CDR3. The CDR3 DNA sequence: TGTGCCAGCAGCCCCGGGACGACAGGAGCACCCCTCCACTTT. It is translated as CASSPGTTGAPLHF.

This clonotype was counted many times. The J gene is TRBJ2-5, the V gene TRBV27; TRBD2 might be the D (7 bases). Germline CDR1 is MNHEY and CDR2 is SMNVEV (reference sequence). V lost 6 bases to trimming and J lost 5 bases, with 13 bases between them. This CDR3 contains 13 residues. CDR3 residues: CASRGGPLETQYF. CDR3 in DNA: TGTGCCAGCAGGGGGGGGCCGTTGGAGACCCAGTACTTC.

The chain uses TRBV11-2 and TRBJ2-1, with 12 positions matching TRBD2. V lost 8 bases, J lost 3 bases, and 5 bases stayed unmatched. This CDR3 spans 15 amino acids. In germline, CDR1 is SGHAT, CDR2 FQNNGV. CDR3 in DNA: TGTGCCAGCTCTAGCGGGAGGGGAGTCTACAATGAGCAGTTCTTC. This encodes CASSSGRGVYNEQFF.

CDR3: CASSFPEDAEQFF. The CDR3 coding sequence is TGTGCCAGCAGTTTTCCCGAAGACGCTGAGCAGTTCTTC. This sequence joins TRBV12-3 or TRBV12-4 and TRBJ2-1; D is unresolved. V lost 3 bases and J 9 bases, leaving 12 bases between the germline ends. The CDR3 runs to 13 residues.

This clonotype was picked up a small number of times. J is TRBJ2-5 and V is TRBV20-1; 10 bases map to TRBD1. V trimming: 1 base; J trimming: 2 bases; junction bases outside the gene matches: 4. In germline, CDR1 is DFQATT, CDR2 SNEGSKA (reference sequence). The length of the CDR3 is 15 residues. The CDR3 region has the DNA TGCAGTGCTAGAGCGCCGGGACAGGGGCAAGAGACCCAGTACTTC. As protein: CSARAPGQGQETQYF.

This clonotype was counted only a few times. The junction shows a germline mismatch at one end, possibly a read error. This chain connects TRBV6-5 to TRBJ1-1, with D uncertain. The CDR3 contains 15 residues. Germline V gives CDR1 MNHEY, CDR2 SVGAGI. The CDR3 DNA is TGTGCCAGCAGCTACTCGAGTTCCGCGAACACTGAAGCTTTCTTT. This codes for CASSYSSSANTEAFF.

This clonotype has just a few counts. V usage is TRBV29-1 and J usage is TRBJ2-7; 14 nucleotides match TRBD2. Germline values: CDR1 SQVTM, CDR2 ANQGSEA. V gave up 4 bases and J gave up 5 bases; unmatched junction bases: 4. This CDR3 contains 14 residues. The CDR3 loop reads CSVGGTSGSNEQYF. CDR3 in DNA: TGCAGCGTTGGAGGGACTAGCGGGAGCAACGAGCAGTACTTC.

This clonotype came up a few times. This chain connects TRBV28 to TRBJ2-5; 9 bases fit TRBD1. The junction had 4 bases not matched to a gene; V was cut back by 6 bases and J by 2 bases. CDR1 is MDHEN, CDR2 SYDVKM, per germline. This CDR3 comprises 14 residues. Written as DNA, the CDR3 is TGTGCCAGCAGGCGGGACAGGGAACAAGAGACCCAGTACTTC. It translates to CASRRDREQETQYF. Full variable domain (missing parts from reference TRBV28 and TRBJ2-5): DVKVTQSSRYLVKRTGEKVFLECVQDMDHENMFWYRQDPGLGLRLIYFSYDVKMKEKGDIPEGYSVSREKKERFSLILESASTNQTSMYLCASRRDREQETQYFGPGTRLLVL.

V is TRBV3-1 and J is TRBJ2-5; 9 nucleotides line up with TRBD1. Germline V gives CDR1 LGHDT, CDR2 YNNKEL (reference sequence). This CDR3 has 15 residues. Germline trimming cut 4 bases from V and 3 bases from J; bases unmatched to any gene: 6. This CDR3 reads CASSLLRDREETQYF. The CDR3 DNA reads TGTGCCAGCAGCCTCCTTCGGGACAGGGAAGAGACCCAGTACTTC.